This T cell receptor beta chain was captured by sequencing in a study of read filtering for tumor transcriptome and immune sequencing. Molecular barcoded adaptors covering alpha/delta and beta/gamma chains were used on approximately 400 ng RNA. TCRdb re-called the reads through MiXCR, storing one row per CDR3 protein. The data contain approximately 62,000 distinct CDR3 sequences, approximately 19% of them singletons. The CDR3 is 16 residues long. CDR1 is ENHRY and CDR2 is SYGVKD in the germline V gene. Trimming cost V 6 bases and J 2 bases, with 16 bases left between them. The TCR was taken from a donor aged 40 or older with multiple myeloma. The chain is built from TRBV10-3 and TRBJ2-2; possibly TRBD1 or TRBD2 for D (5 bases each). Material for sequencing was a population of CD138-negative cells sorted from bone marrow. CDR3 in DNA: TGTGCCATCAGGGGGGTGGCAGCCGAAAACACCGGGGAGCTGTTTTTT. It specifies CAIRGVAAENTGELFF.